Included here is one TCR beta chain sequence, with context. The antigen is not known. The CDR3 consists of 12 residues. Trimming stripped 7 bases from V and 5 bases from J, with 15 bases between. Germline V gives CDR1 SQVTM, CDR2 ANQGSEA. TCRdb re-derived calls from the reads in MiXCR, one entry per CDR3 protein. Here the sample spans some 300,000 distinct CDR3 sequences, approximately 10% being singletons. This sample stems from a study of T cell repertoires in cytomegalovirus infection. Overall study context: Signatures in public TCR beta sequences pointed to both CMV infection and matching HLA type. Study conclusions and caveats: The study identified carriers of CMV plus the relevant HLA from cumulative public TCR beta family frequency. CMV-specific TCR beta clonotypes restricted by HLA-C dominated the ex vivo response.

This TCR derives from a human donor in good health (CMV status not recorded). Some clones in this sample may be carry-over from other donors' samples. The chain recombines TRBV29-1 with TRBJ2-7; D possibly corresponds to TRBD1 (6 bases). Sequenced material: PBMCs. In nucleotides, the CDR3 is TGCAGCGGGGGTCGGCAGGGGAACGAGCAGTACTTC. As protein: CSGGRQGNEQYF.